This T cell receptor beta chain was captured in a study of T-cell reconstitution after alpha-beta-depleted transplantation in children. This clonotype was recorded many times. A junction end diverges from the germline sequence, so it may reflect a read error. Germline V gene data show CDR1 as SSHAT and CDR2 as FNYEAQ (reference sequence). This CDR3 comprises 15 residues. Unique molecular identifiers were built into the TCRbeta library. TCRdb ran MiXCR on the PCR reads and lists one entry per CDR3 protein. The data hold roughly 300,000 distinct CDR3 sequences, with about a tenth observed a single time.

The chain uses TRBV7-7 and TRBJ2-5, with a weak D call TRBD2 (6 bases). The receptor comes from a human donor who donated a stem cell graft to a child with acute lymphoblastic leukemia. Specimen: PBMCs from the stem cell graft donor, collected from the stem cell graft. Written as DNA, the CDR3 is TGTGCTAGCAGTCGCGGACGGGAGTACCAAGAGACCCAGTACTTC. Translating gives CASSRGREYQETQYF.